The 9 T cell receptor beta chains reported below all come from one sample, sequenced in a study of cytomegalovirus exposure and HLA in healthy donors. PCR amplification relied on 60 Vbeta primers (plus 13 Jbeta primers). Method: immunoSEQ multiplex PCR; TCRdb's copy keeps in-frame clones and lacks some. The sample holds approximately 100,000 clones, roughly 76% seen once. Material for sequencing was PBMCs. The receptor source for this set is a woman in her thirties or forties in good health and CMV-seropositive.

The chain is built from TRBV7-8 and TRBJ2-5; 7 nucleotides agree with TRBD2. Germline-derived CDR1 and CDR2 are SGHVS and FQNEAQ. The CDR3 extends over 15 amino acids. V lost 5 bases, J lost 5 bases, and 11 bases stayed unmatched. The chain's CDR3 is CASSPPYRGEETQYF. The CDR3, as DNA: TGTGCCAGCAGCCCCCCTTACCGGGGGGAGGAGACCCAGTACTTC.

This sequence joins TRBV29-1 and TRBJ1-2; 8 nucleotides agree with TRBD1. V gave up 8 bases and J gave up 3 bases; unmatched junction bases: 17. The CDR3 has 16 residues. The V gene's germline CDR1 is SQVTM and CDR2 ANQGSEA. The CDR3 sequence: CSTINRRQGSDYGYTF. DNA for the CDR3: TGCAGCACAATTAACAGGAGACAGGGGTCAGACTATGGCTACACCTTC.

This chain uses TRBV9 with TRBJ1-5, with TRBD1 matching 10 bases. The length of the CDR3 is 15 residues. J lost 5 bases, V lost 2 bases, and 4 bases had no gene match. Germline V lookup: CDR1 SGDLS, CDR2 YYNGEE. The CDR3 DNA sequence: TGTGCCAGCAGCGTCTCCGGGACAGGGGATCAGCCCCAGCATTTT. Translation: CASSVSGTGDQPQHF.

The chain combines TRBV5-8 with TRBJ2-7; 8 positions match TRBD2. Germline CDR1 is SGHTS and CDR2 is YDEGEE. The CDR3 sequence is 16 residues long. Germline trimming cut 6 bases from V and 4 bases from J; bases unmatched to any gene: 15. In DNA, the CDR3 is TGTGCCAGCAACCATCCCGGGGGGGGTATGCCTTACGAGCAGTACTTC. This codes for CASNHPGGGMPYEQYF.

The V gene is TRBV25-1, the J gene TRBJ2-5; perhaps TRBD2 as D (5 bases). TRBJ2-7 explains the end of the DNA better; the J call may be wrong. In germline, CDR1 is MGHDK, CDR2 SYGVNS. There are 14 residues in the CDR3. In nucleotides, the CDR3 is TGTGCCAGCAGTGAATATGGAGGCCCCTACGAGCAGTACTTC. Protein sequence: CASSEYGGPYEQYF.

The chain recombines TRBV6-4 with TRBJ2-2; D not certain. Trimming took off 5 bases at V and 0 bases at J, with 7 bases between the two ends. There are 14 residues in the CDR3. CDR1 is MRHNA, CDR2 SNTAGT, per germline. The CDR3 DNA reads TGTGCCAGCAGTTTAGCATCGAACACCGGGGAGCTGTTTTTT. Protein sequence: CASSLASNTGELFF.

The sample holds one count of this clone. This chain joins TRBV2 and TRBJ2-3; TRBD2 aligns across 12 bases. The junction had 7 bases not matched to a gene; V was cut back by 6 bases and J by 6 bases. The CDR3 has 15 amino acids. Germline V gives CDR1 SNHLY, CDR2 FYNNEI. CDR3 loop: CASSYTSGGRDTQYF. The CDR3 coding sequence is TGTGCCAGCAGCTACACTAGCGGGGGGCGGGATACGCAGTATTTT.

The genes are TRBV6-6 and TRBJ2-1; D is possibly TRBD1 (5 bases). The CDR3 contains 15 residues. The germline CDR1 and CDR2 sequences are MNHNY and SVGAGI (reference sequence). Trimming removed 2 bases from V and 7 bases from J, with 15 bases in between. The CDR3 DNA follows: TGTGCCAGCAGTTACCCATGGGGCAGTCAAAATGAGCAGTTCTTC. Its translation: CASSYPWGSQNEQFF.

This clone has a count of ten or more. The J gene is TRBJ1-2, the V gene TRBV5-6; tentatively, D is TRBD1 (6 bases). CDR3 size: 16 residues. Germline V gene lookup returns CDR1 SGHDT and CDR2 YYEEEE. Trimming pared 0 bases from V and 0 bases from J, leaving 12 bases between. The DNA of the CDR3 is TGTGCCAGCAGCTTGGGACAGGTATTAGCTAACTATGGCTACACCTTC. Translating gives CASSLGQVLANYGYTF.